Given below is one T cell receptor beta chain in context. Adults between roughly 18 and 90 years of age took part from 20 to 25 US areas. Donors in Cohort 3 counted as recovered after two negative PCRs, clearance, or symptom resolution. This entry is derived from a study of blood T cell repertoires in COVID-19. Study context: The origin of the acute and convalescent COVID-19 samples was the United States, Italy and Spain.

Per the authors' pipeline: How many nucleated cells were present was estimated from reference gene primer amplification. Using immunoSEQ multiplex PCR, the repertoire was profiled, and TCRdb retains in-frame clones only, with some absent. Clone size and V and J calls were adopted from that table, with D and trimming inferred from the DNA. The sample carries about 400,000 clones, approximately 90% recorded once. CDR1 is SGHKS and CDR2 is YYEKEE in the germline V gene (reference sequence). The CDR3 covers 15 residues. Between the trimmed V and J ends, which lost 3 bases and 2 bases, there was a span of 13 bases.

The sequence came from a woman in her fifties or sixties who had recovered from COVID-19. The V call is TRBV5-5, the J call TRBJ2-3; D might be TRBD1 (6 bases). What was sequenced was PBMCs or T cells enriched from blood (not recorded which). CDR3 in amino acids: CASSSPTGNTDTQYF. CDR3 bases: TGTGCCAGCAGCTCCCCGACAGGTAACACAGATACGCAGTATTTT.